This T cell receptor (beta chain) originates from a study of identical twins. Whole-study results and caveats: Among out-of-frame alpha sequences shared by twins, low generation probability occurred in excess. Excess sharing between twins was weaker in beta out-of-frame sequences. Within cord blood, abundant beta clonotypes carried fewer insertions, but memory repertoires showed no such trend.

The CDR3 is 16 amino acids. Germline lookup yields CDR1 MNHEY and CDR2 SMNVEV (reference sequence). V lost 2 bases, J lost 5 bases, and 16 bases lay in between. Template switching introduced a universal primer site, and the cDNA bore unique molecular identifiers. Each CDR3 protein is one row after TCRdb ran MiXCR on the 5' RACE reads. Altogether some 250,000 distinct CDR3 sequences are present, roughly 12% being singletons, with the ten largest covering more than 3.5%. As to this clonotype: The target antigen is unknown.

These same records also appear under a second study, on yellow fever vaccine responses in identical twins.

This chain joins TRBV27 and TRBJ1-5; D possibly corresponds to TRBD1 (6 bases). Sequenced sample: memory (CD45RO+) T cells sorted from blood. This sequence originates from a woman under 30 in good health. In DNA, the CDR3 is TGTGCCAGCAGTTTAAGGGGGGAAGTCGGGGATCAGCCCCAGCATTTT. It codes for CASSLRGEVGDQPQHF.